The source of this TCR beta chain is a study of human versus mouse CDR3 diversity and MHC coevolution (dated by TCRdb to about 2017). With respect to the entire study: According to reports, the immunoSEQ assay detects one in 200,000 T cells and minimizes multiplex PCR amplification bias. Across mouse and human samples, the number of valid reads per sample ranged from about 0.6 x 10^7 to 1.6 x 10^7. Human naive CD4 T cell repertoires were used as a reference for TCR selection on multiple MHC II alleles and were compared with human-TCR-locus transgenic mice carrying single MHC II. The human cohort was made up of three healthy volunteer blood donors, who at collection were aged 30 to 40, 40 to 50 and 60 to 70, one donor in each range.

In the case of this clone: Its antigen is currently not known. The input lacks base qualities; no much larger clone sits a single base away.

V is trimmed back by 6 bases and J by 4 bases, and the junction contains 5 bases that no gene match accounts for. From the cysteine through the phenylalanine, the CDR3 covers 13 amino acids. The DNA shown is the 39-base CDR3, in frame from base 1. Sequences MNHNS (CDR1) and SASEGT (CDR2) are obtained from the germline V gene. The QIAGEN blood and tissue kit was used to extract genomic DNA from sorted cells, and the DNA was quantified on a NanoDrop 1000. The immunoSEQ platform deep sequenced and quantified TCR alpha and beta chains by multiplex PCR of genomic DNA. On the study's bioinformatics: TCR sequences were annotated using IMGT gene and region definitions. Out-of-frame rearrangements were used as a proxy for the preselection repertoire and compared with in-frame clonotypes. Repertoire size was estimated with the iCHAO1 estimator supplied with the immunoSEQ platform. A Gini index based on the Lorenz curve was applied to in-frame amino acid clonotypes to measure clonal inequality. Shared clonotypes were counted with the intersect function of the R package tcR, and similarity was scored with the Jaccard index. Frequencies of V, J and V-J usage were subjected to principal component analysis with the R prcomp function, without normalization. Imported from immuneACCESS, the table was reduced by TCRdb to in-frame sequences with V and J called. These copies leave out some clones; in studies compared against another copy, an unresolved V gene accounts for under half, and the cause of the remainder is not known. The V and J calls and clone size come from that table; D and trimming were worked out from the DNA. Here the sample has tens of thousands of clones; just under 95% occur a single time. The ten largest account for around 0.15% of the sample.

Fluorescence-activated cell sorting was used to pull naive CD4 T cells, meaning cells that were CD45RO-negative and CD62L-positive, out of the PBMCs. Each donor gave approximately 50 ml of fresh peripheral blood, from which PBMCs were isolated by Ficoll density centrifugation. Sorting was performed on a FACSAria III instrument, with purity above 90% for all samples. Study-level results and caveats: iCHAO1 estimates gave humans the largest TCR beta repertoire, approximately 1.5 million clonotypes, attributed likely to selection by multiple MHC II molecules. Because human T cells were selected on roughly six MHC II alleles, repertoire diversity in humans and mice was not considered directly comparable. On average, humans had more CDR3 deletions and insertions than mice, indicating greater exonuclease and TdT activity. Among all the groups compared, the lowest clonal inequality scores came from most of the three human donors.

Sequenced: naive CD4+ T cells from blood. The intended sense of this specimen's cell subset or site label: CD45RO-negative CD62L-positive naive CD4 T cells. The source is a person aged 25 to 75 in good health. Here the chain combines TRBV6-1 and TRBJ1-1, with 7 bases aligning to TRBD1. The CDR3 reads CASRGTVVTEAFF. The base sequence is TGTGCCAGCAGAGGGACAGTGGTCACTGAAGCTTTCTTT.